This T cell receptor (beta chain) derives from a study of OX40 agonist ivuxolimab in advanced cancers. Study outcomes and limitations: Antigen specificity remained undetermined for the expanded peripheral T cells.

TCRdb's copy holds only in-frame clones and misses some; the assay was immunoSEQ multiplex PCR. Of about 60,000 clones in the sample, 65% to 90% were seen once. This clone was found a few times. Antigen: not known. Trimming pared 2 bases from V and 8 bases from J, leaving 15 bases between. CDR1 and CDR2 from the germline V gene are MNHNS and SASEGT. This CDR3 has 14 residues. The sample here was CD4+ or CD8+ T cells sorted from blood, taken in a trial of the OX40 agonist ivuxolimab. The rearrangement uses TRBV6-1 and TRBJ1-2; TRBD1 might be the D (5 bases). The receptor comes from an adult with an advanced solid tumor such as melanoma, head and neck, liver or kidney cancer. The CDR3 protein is CASSERRRGWGYTF. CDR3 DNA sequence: TGTGCCAGCAGTGAAAGGCGGAGGGGTTGGGGCTACACCTTC.